The rows below give T cell receptor beta chains drawn from one sample of a study of T cell responses to AZD1222 COVID-19 vaccine. Only in-frame clones appear in the TCRdb table, and some are missing; sequencing was by immunoSEQ multiplex PCR. The sample contains roughly 160,000 clones, about 90% of which appear only once. Sequencing used peripheral blood, obtained on day 0 of AZD1222 vaccination. Receptor source: an adult in good health. Each CDR3 is given with its conserved first and last residue. Fields, in order: clone size, J gene, D gene, V gene, CDR3 DNA, CDR3 protein. D genes are given only for firm matches. Clone size is not always given. Where it is, it says once, few, many or a class for expanded clones.

. | TRBJ2-1 | TRBD1 | TRBV7-2 | TGTGCCAGCAGCGGACCGGGACAGGGGGCGAGTAATGAGCAGTTCTTC | CASSGPGQGASNEQFF
few | TRBJ1-1 | . | TRBV5-1 | TGCGCCAGCAGACAGAGGAGGGACGCGGACATGAACACTGAAGCTTTCTTT | CASRQRRDADMNTEAFF
. | TRBJ2-2 | TRBD1 | TRBV5-4 | TGTGCCAGCAGCGGGACAGGGGAGGACGGGGAGCTGTTTTTT | CASSGTGEDGELFF
. | TRBJ1-5 | . | TRBV28 | TGTGCCAGCAGTTTAATGCTGGGGGGTCAGCCCCAGCATTTT | CASSLMLGGQPQHF
. | TRBJ1-5 | TRBD1 | TRBV5-3 | TGTGCCAGAAGCTCCCACGCTCCAGGGGGCTTGAGCAATCAGCCCCAGCATTTT | CARSSHAPGGLSNQPQHF
. | TRBJ2-5 | . | TRBV21-1 | TGTGCCAGCAGCAATTCAACCGGGGGGCAAGAGACCCAGTACTTC | CASSNSTGGQETQYF
. | TRBJ1-4 | TRBD1 | TRBV13 | TGTGCCAGCAGCACCTCGGACAGGGGGGGTGAAAAACTGTTTTTT | CASSTSDRGGEKLFF
once | TRBJ1-3 | . | TRBV19 | TGTGCCAGTAGTATCTCCAGGGGATCTTTTGTATCTGGAAACACCATATATTTT | CASSISRGSFVSGNTIYF
. | TRBJ2-7 | TRBD1 | TRBV3-1/TRBV3-2 | TGTGCCAGCAGCCAAGTGACAGGGTGGGGTTACGAGCAGTACTTC | CASSQVTGWGYEQYF
. | TRBJ1-4 | . | TRBV15 | TGTGCCACCAGCCCAGCAGGGAGAGGGGAAAAACTGTTTTTT | CATSPAGRGEKLFF